This T cell receptor (beta chain) is drawn from a study of shared clonotypes between healthy human individuals. The CDR3 is 12 amino acids. Per germline, CDR1 KGHSH and CDR2 LQKENI. V lost 5 bases and J 6 bases, leaving 11 bases between the germline ends. This table comes from immunoSEQ multiplex PCR, and its TCRdb copy is limited to in-frame clones, with some not included. The profile shows fewer than 1.8 million clones, about 98.5% of them singletons. Specimen: naive CD4+ T cells sorted from blood. As for subset: CD45RA+ positively selected. The rearrangement uses TRBV18 and TRBJ2-7; D ambiguous. This clonotype originated in a young man in good health. The CDR3 coding sequence is TGTGCCAGCTCAATGGCCCAGTTCGAGCAGTACTTC. Its protein product is CASSMAQFEQYF.